The 4 T cell receptor beta chains presented below share a single source sample, sequenced in a study of cytomegalovirus exposure and HLA in healthy donors. Primers for the PCR totalled 60 Vbeta and 13 Jbeta. The repertoire was sequenced with immunoSEQ multiplex PCR; TCRdb's copy has only in-frame clones and lacks some. This table holds over 120,000 clones, around three quarters found once. Sequencing used PBMCs. The receptors were sampled from a woman under 30 in good health and CMV-seropositive.

The chain couples TRBV30 to TRBJ1-2, with D possibly TRBD1 on 5 matching bases. This CDR3 spans 13 amino acids. Deletions cut 6 bases from V and 5 bases from J, with 16 bases between. Germline lookup yields CDR1 GTSNPN and CDR2 SVGIG (reference sequence). The CDR3 sequence is CACRVGLDYGYTF. CDR3 in DNA: TGTGCCTGTCGGGTGGGGCTGGATTATGGCTACACCTTC.

V usage is TRBV2 and J usage is TRBJ2-5; D possibly corresponds to TRBD2 (6 bases). CDR1 is SNHLY, CDR2 FYNNEI, per germline. Trimming stripped 7 bases from V and 4 bases from J, with 10 bases between. CDR3 length: 12 amino acids. The CDR3 nucleotides are TGTGCCAGCATGAGGGGAGGAGAGACCCAGTACTTC. This codes for CASMRGGETQYF.

The chain uses TRBV2 and TRBJ2-7; 10 bases agree with TRBD1. There are 15 residues in the CDR3. V shed 2 bases, J shed 6 bases, and the junction held 7 bases outside the gene matches. Germline lookup yields CDR1 SNHLY and CDR2 FYNNEI. CDR3: CASSESRTGGSEQYF. DNA for the CDR3: TGTGCCAGCAGTGAAAGCAGGACAGGGGGTTCCGAGCAGTACTTC.

The CDR3 loop is CSVEYGDTQYF. In nucleotides, the CDR3 is TGCAGCGTTGAGTACGGAGATACGCAGTATTTT. This chain connects TRBV29-1 to TRBJ2-3; D unresolved. V gave up 3 bases and J gave up 5 bases, with 6 bases separating them. The CDR3 length is 11 residues. Germline lookup yields CDR1 SQVTM and CDR2 ANQGSEA.